The clone carrying this T cell receptor beta chain was counted a single time. What it binds is unknown. V shed 5 bases, J shed 2 bases, and the junction held 6 bases outside the gene matches. The CDR3 has 16 residues. The germline CDR1 and CDR2 sequences are SGHDT and YYEEEE. This sample was taken from a study of cytomegalovirus exposure and HLA in healthy donors. The study, taken as a whole, reports: Confirmation in vitro established that a few CMV-associated chains were specific for CMV antigens. TCR beta chain V- and J-gene trimming was linked, in a later analysis, to a missense variant in DCLRE1C.

Researchers ran the PCR with 60 Vbeta and 13 Jbeta primers. Here immunoSEQ multiplex PCR was the method, and the copy in TCRdb shows in-frame clones only, minus some. The sample has approximately 150,000 clones, roughly 70% seen once; the top ten hold roughly a tenth. The chain employs TRBV5-6 and TRBJ2-1, with 11 positions matching TRBD2. The sequence derives from a young man in good health and CMV-seropositive. Sample: PBMCs. The CDR3 coding sequence is TGTGCCAGCAGTAACCCGGGACTAGCGGCCTACAATGAGCAGTTCTTC. Amino acids: CASSNPGLAAYNEQFF.